The source of this T cell receptor beta chain is a study of cytomegalovirus exposure and HLA in healthy donors. Study background: The roughly 120 validation repertoires, a later analysis reported, used the same platform as the approximately 700 first-cohort repertoires.

Germline V CDR1 and CDR2: GTSNPN, SVGIG (reference sequence). This CDR3 region has 14 residues. With 0 bases removed from V and 5 bases from J, the gap between germline ends came to 12 bases. Some clones are missing from TCRdb's copy, which holds only in-frame ones; the method was immunoSEQ multiplex PCR. The data show more than 45,000 clones, with roughly nine tenths seen just once and over 12% held by the top ten. On this clone: As yet, its antigen is unknown.

Study-level findings and limits: The study labeled around 160 TCR beta chains cytomegalovirus-associated. Three CMV-associated chains were confirmed in vitro to be specific for CMV antigens. Reported results showed that the classifier diagnosed cytomegalovirus status with high specificity and sensitivity.

The source of this sequence is a woman aged 18-29 years in good health and CMV-seronegative. V is TRBV30 and J is TRBJ2-3; possible D gene TRBD2, 6 bases. Sequencing was done on a sample of PBMCs. The CDR3, as DNA: TGTGCCTGGAGTGTCGGGGGTTTAAAAGATACGCAGTATTTT. Protein: CAWSVGGLKDTQYF.